What follows describes a single T cell receptor (beta chain). This record belongs to a study of blood T cell repertoires in COVID-19. Study at large: The United States, Italy and Spain were the sources of the acute and convalescent COVID-19 samples. The cDNA or gDNA used as material had been derived from T cells, B-cell-depleted T cells, or PBMCs.

In the study's own analysis: Nucleated cell counts were estimated from reference gene primer amplification. Only in-frame clones appear in the TCRdb table, and some are missing; sequencing was by immunoSEQ multiplex PCR. That table gives V, J and clone size, and the DNA gave D and trimming. The table has more than 100,000 clones, about nine tenths seen once. This clonotype was obtained from a man aged 40-50 years with acute or convalescent COVID-19. The sequencing sample was made of peripheral blood.

CDR3 in amino acids: CASSRGLAGGIADTQYF. DNA for the CDR3: TGTGCCAGCAGCCGAGGACTAGCGGGAGGTATAGCAGATACGCAGTATTTT. The genes are TRBV3-1 (or the pseudogene TRBV3-2) and TRBJ2-3; 14 bases agree with TRBD2. Germline assignment: CDR1 LGHDT and CDR2 YNNKEL (reference sequence). The CDR3 loop spans 17 amino acids. V dropped 4 bases and J dropped 4; count of bases not matched to a gene: 7.